Listed here are 11 T cell receptor beta chains from one sample, sequenced in a study of cytomegalovirus exposure and HLA in healthy donors. Produced via immunoSEQ multiplex PCR; TCRdb's table is partial and in-frame only. The data hold 100,000 or so clones, with roughly 85% observed a single time. The sequenced sample consisted of PBMCs. These receptors were collected from a woman aged 25 to 45 in good health and CMV-seronegative.

The chain combines TRBV4-1 with TRBJ1-2, with a possible D match to TRBD1 (5 bases). The germline V and J ends were trimmed by 1 base and 8 bases, with 14 bases remaining between them. Germline V CDR1 and CDR2: MGHRA, YSYEKL. The CDR3 has 14 residues. The CDR3, as DNA: TGCGCCAGCAGCCAAGGGTTTGGGGCAAGCGGCTACACCTTC. This codes for CASSQGFGASGYTF.

V and J are TRBV2 and TRBJ2-3, with D tentatively TRBD2 (5 bases). V lost 6 bases and J lost 1, with 14 bases in between. The V gene's germline CDR1 is SNHLY and CDR2 FYNNEI. The CDR3 loop spans 15 amino acids. The CDR3 here is CASSEIGLGTDTQYF. Here the CDR3 DNA reads TGTGCCAGCAGCGAGATCGGACTGGGCACAGATACGCAGTATTTT.

The V gene is TRBV7-8, the J gene TRBJ1-2; D call uncertain. CDR1 SGHVS and CDR2 FQNEAQ come from the germline V gene. The V end was cut by 1 base, the J end by 8 bases, with 14 bases between. The CDR3 contains 14 residues. CDR3 sequence (DNA): TGTGCCAGCAGCTTAGGACACGGGGATGGGGGCTACACCTTC. It specifies CASSLGHGDGGYTF.

The chain combines TRBV5-6 with TRBJ1-2, with TRBD1 as a possible D gene (6 bases). CDR3 length: 13 residues. Trimming shortened V by 2 bases and J by 8 bases, and 13 bases separated the two germline ends. Germline CDR1 and CDR2: SGHDT and YYEEEE. CDR3 sequence reads: CASSFGTTGGYTF. In DNA form, the CDR3 reads TGTGCCAGCAGCTTTGGCACCACAGGGGGCTACACCTTC.

This clone was observed once. The V call is TRBV5-1, the J call TRBJ1-1; a weak D match, TRBD1 (5 bases). The CDR3 sequence is 15 residues long. The V gene lost 3 bases and the J gene lost 5 bases, with 17 bases spanning the gap. Germline V gene data show CDR1 as SGHRS and CDR2 as YFSETQ. Here the CDR3 reads CASSSRLGGDTEAFF. The CDR3 DNA follows: TGCGCCAGCAGCTCCCGACTGGGAGGGGATACTGAAGCTTTCTTT.

V and J are TRBV2 and TRBJ1-3, with TRBD1 matching over 10 bases. The CDR3 contains 15 residues. The germline V gene has CDR1 SNHLY and CDR2 FYNNEI. J was trimmed by 2 bases and V by 7 bases; bases with no gene match: 5. The CDR3 DNA sequence: TGTGCCAGCAACAGACAGGGGGCAGCTGGAAACACCATATATTTT. It codes for CASNRQGAAGNTIYF.

The sample holds a few counts of this clone. The rearrangement uses TRBV9 and TRBJ2-5; a weak D match, TRBD2 (6 bases). Germline V CDR1 and CDR2: SGDLS, YYNGEE. Trimming shortened V by 0 bases and J by 5 bases, and 14 bases separated the two germline ends. This CDR3 comprises 15 residues. The CDR3 region is CASSVDSGDGETQYF. In DNA, the CDR3 is TGTGCCAGCAGCGTAGACTCGGGGGATGGGGAGACCCAGTACTTC.

The chain uses TRBV5-1 and TRBJ2-2; D not resolved. There are 16 residues in the CDR3. The germline V gene has CDR1 SGHRS and CDR2 YFSETQ. V lost 1 base and J 3 bases, leaving 13 bases between the germline ends. CDR3 residues: CASSLLINSYTGELFF. As DNA, the CDR3 is TGCGCCAGCAGCTTGTTGATTAACAGCTACACCGGGGAGCTGTTTTTT.

The V call is TRBV12-5, the J call TRBJ2-2, with a weak D call TRBD2 (5 bases). The V and J ends lost 2 bases and 4 bases respectively, with 8 bases between them. The CDR3 totals 14 residues. Germline V CDR1 and CDR2: LGHNT, FRNRAP. CDR3 sequence (DNA): TGTGCTAGTGGTTTGAGAGGGCCCACCGGGGAGCTGTTTTTT. This gives the protein CASGLRGPTGELFF.

Many counts were recorded for this clone. This sequence joins TRBV6-5 and TRBJ2-7; D remains ambiguous. Trimming shortened V by 6 bases and J by 5 bases, and 8 bases separated the two germline ends. Germline values: CDR1 MNHEY, CDR2 SVGAGI. The CDR3 sequence is 11 residues long. Here the CDR3 reads CASSHYDEQYF. DNA for the CDR3: TGTGCCAGCAGCCACTATGACGAGCAGTACTTC.

As concerns this clone: This CDR3 is also generated by other DNA sequences in the sample. The DNA of the CDR3 is TGTGCCAGCTCACCGGGACAGGGATACAATGAGCAGTTCTTC. Residues: CASSPGQGYNEQFF. The rearrangement links TRBV18 to TRBJ2-1; 9 bases fit TRBD1. The trim removed 3 bases at V and 4 bases at J, leaving 1 base unmatched. Germline CDR1 is KGHSH and CDR2 is LQKENI. The CDR3 is 14 residues long.